This passage covers 25 T cell receptor beta chains from one sample sequenced in a study of Graves' ophthalmopathy and Graves' hyperthyroidism. As the template, RNA transcripts were used to amplify TCR beta CDR3 regions. In the first round, RT-PCR was carried out with HTBI primers, and a multiplex PCR formed the second round. A single record per CDR3 protein comes from TCRdb applying MiXCR to the multiplex PCR reads. The sample includes over a million distinct CDR3 sequences, roughly two fifths of them seen just once. The sample taken for sequencing was peripheral blood or thyroid tissue (not recorded which). The receptor source for this set is an adult man with Graves' hyperthyroidism.

The genes are TRBV7-2 and TRBJ2-7; tentative D call: TRBD2 (6 bases). CDR1 and CDR2 (germline): SGHTA, FQGNSA. Trimming removed 1 base at V and 7 bases at J, with 14 bases between. This CDR3 has 14 residues. CDR3 in DNA: TGTGCCAGCAGCTTAGAGAGGACTAACCAAGAGCAGTACTTC. Translating gives CASSLERTNQEQYF.

This sequence joins TRBV7-8 and TRBJ1-6, with TRBD1 matching 10 bases. Germline loops: CDR1 SGHVS, CDR2 FQNEAQ. V gave up 6 bases and J gave up 9 bases; unmatched junction bases: 8. The CDR3 has 15 residues. The DNA of the CDR3 is TGTGCCAGCAGGTCTGGGACAGGGGTTGTTTCACCCCTCCACTTT. It is translated as CASRSGTGVVSPLHF.

The table lists this clonotype with many counts. The chain uses TRBV7-9 and TRBJ1-3; D is unresolved. This CDR3 is built from 12 residues. Trimming removed 1 base from V and 7 bases from J, with 5 bases in between. From germline, CDR1 is SEHNR and CDR2 FQNEAQ (reference sequence). The CDR3 protein is CASSLGRNTIYF. CDR3 in DNA: TGTGCCAGCAGCTTAGGCCGGAACACCATATATTTT.

J is TRBJ1-4 and V is TRBV12-3 or TRBV12-4; 7 bases fit TRBD1. This CDR3 has 16 residues. Trimming at V came to 2 bases and at J to 7 bases, leaving 10 bases not matched to a gene. The CDR3: CASSLSPATGFEKLFF. The CDR3 region has the DNA TGTGCCAGCAGTTTATCCCCCGCGACAGGGTTTGAAAAACTGTTTTTT.

CDR3 protein: CASSAGQADTYEQYF. The CDR3 region has the DNA TGTGCCAGCAGTGCGGGACAGGCCGATACCTACGAGCAGTACTTC. The rearrangement uses TRBV2 and TRBJ2-7; 8 bases fit TRBD1. Germline assignment: CDR1 SNHLY and CDR2 FYNNEI. The V and J ends lost 4 bases and 2 bases, in that order; junction bases with no gene match: 7. This CDR3 region has 15 residues. Variable domain in full (rest from reference TRBV2 and TRBJ2-7): EPEVTQTPSHQVTQMGQEVILRCVPISNHLYFYWYRQILGQKVEFLVSFYNNEISEKSEIFDDQFSVERPDGSNFTLKIRSTKLEDSAMYFCASSAGQADTYEQYFGPGTRLTVT.

The chain has TRBV29-1 and TRBJ1-6; TRBD1 aligns across 7 bases. The germline CDR1 and CDR2 sequences are SQVTM and ANQGSEA. The CDR3 length is 13 residues. Written as DNA, the CDR3 is TGCAGTCCCAAGACAGGGAGTAATTCACCCCTCCACTTT. Its translation is CSPKTGSNSPLHF.

This clonotype was counted a few times. The chain carries TRBV11-2 and TRBJ1-1; 7 nucleotides align to TRBD1. This CDR3 contains 15 residues. Per germline, CDR1 SGHAT and CDR2 FQNNGV. Trimming cost V 3 bases and J 1 base; bases outside gene matches: 5. The CDR3 DNA is TGTGCCAGCAGCTTGCGGACAGGCGAGAACACTGAAGCTTTCTTT. Amino acids: CASSLRTGENTEAFF.

In its sample, this clonotype was seen many times. V and J are TRBV7-8 and TRBJ2-5; TRBD1 aligns across 7 bases. Per the germline V gene, CDR1 is SGHVS and CDR2 is FQNEAQ. CDR3 size: 14 residues. The V segment lost 5 bases and the J segment 4 bases; nucleotides outside the gene matches: 7. The CDR3 sequence is CASSHRGGLETQYF. The DNA of the CDR3 is TGTGCCAGCAGCCACCGAGGGGGCCTAGAGACCCAGTACTTC.

The gene calls are TRBV19 and TRBJ2-6; D is uncertain. The CDR3 loop spans 13 amino acids. Trimming removed 6 bases at V and 4 bases at J, with 7 bases between. Germline V lookup: CDR1 LNHDA, CDR2 SQIVND (reference sequence). CDR3 amino acids: CASRLNGANVLTF. The CDR3 coding sequence is TGTGCCAGTAGGTTGAACGGGGCCAACGTCCTGACTTTC.

The J gene is TRBJ2-7, the V gene TRBV5-1; D may be TRBD1 (5 bases). CDR3 length equals 13 residues. Germline V lookup: CDR1 SGHRS, CDR2 YFSETQ. V was pared by 5 bases and J by 1 base, with 10 bases between. The CDR3 DNA sequence: TGCGCCAGCAGAGAAGGGGTTTCCTACGAGCAGTACTTC. Amino acids: CASREGVSYEQYF. Variable domain in full (rest from reference TRBV5-1 and TRBJ2-7): KAGVTQTPRYLIKTRGQQVTLSCSPISGHRSVSWYQQTPGQGLQFLFEYFSETQRNKGNFPGRFSGRQFSNSRSEMNVSTLELGDSALYLCASREGVSYEQYFGPGTRLTVT.

The chain combines TRBV7-3 with TRBJ2-7; possibly TRBD2 for D (7 bases). Looked up from germline, CDR1 is SGHTA and CDR2 is FQGTGA. V lost 1 base and J lost 1, with 17 bases in between. CDR3 size: 17 residues. As DNA, the CDR3 is TGTGCCAGCAGCTTAAGGACTAGGGGGTTTTCATCCTACGAGCAGTACTTC. It specifies CASSLRTRGFSSYEQYF.

This clonotype was detected many times. The CDR3 sequence is CATLWEETGELFF. CDR3 nucleotides: TGTGCCACTTTGTGGGAGGAGACCGGGGAGCTGTTTTTT. The chain recombines TRBV10-3 with TRBJ2-2, with a possible D match to TRBD2 (6 bases). CDR1 is ENHRY and CDR2 is SYGVKD in the germline V gene. V was shortened by 10 bases and J by 5 bases, with 14 bases between the two germline ends. This CDR3 has 13 residues.

The genes are TRBV29-1 and TRBJ1-5; the D is unclear. Looked up from germline, CDR1 is SQVTM and CDR2 is ANQGSEA. The V gene lost 6 bases and the J gene lost 3 bases, with 12 bases spanning the gap. This CDR3 spans 13 amino acids. The CDR3: CSVTEGINQPQHF. The CDR3 nucleotides read TGCAGCGTGACGGAGGGAATCAATCAGCCCCAGCATTTT.

This clonotype has a single count. The genes are TRBV7-3 and TRBJ1-6; D gene uncertain. Trimming left V 5 bases short and J 7 bases short, with 9 bases between. Germline CDR1 reads SGHTA; CDR2 reads FQGTGA. The CDR3 has 13 amino acids. CDR3 in amino acids: CASSMYLNSPLHF. The DNA of the CDR3 is TGTGCCAGCAGCATGTATCTAAATTCACCCCTCCACTTT.

CDR3 amino acids: CASRRTGRYGYTF. DNA of the CDR3: TGTGCCAGCAGGCGGACAGGAAGATATGGCTACACCTTC. This chain joins TRBV28 and TRBJ1-2; 7 bases map to TRBD1. The CDR3 is 13 residues long. Germline CDR1 is MDHEN and CDR2 is SYDVKM. The V and J ends lost 6 bases and 5 bases, in that order; junction bases with no gene match: 6.

This chain links TRBV19 with TRBJ2-1; 11 bases are shared with TRBD2. Germline V lookup: CDR1 LNHDA, CDR2 SQIVND (reference sequence). V was pared by 4 bases and J by 7 bases, with 6 bases of the junction left unmatched. The CDR3 consists of 15 residues. The CDR3 sequence: CASSSKGLAVNEQFF. The DNA for the CDR3 is TGTGCCAGTAGTAGTAAGGGACTAGCGGTGAATGAGCAGTTCTTC. The full variable domain, completed using reference TRBV19 and TRBJ2-1, is DGGITQSPKYLFRKEGQNVTLSCEQNLNHDAMYWYRQDPGQGLRLIYYSQIVNDFQKGDIAEGYSVSREKKESFPLTVTSAQKNPTAFYLCASSSKGLAVNEQFFGPGTRLTVL.

There are many counts of this clonotype. The chain recombines TRBV11-2 with TRBJ1-4; maybe TRBD1 (6 bases). V was shortened by 5 bases and J by 7 bases, with 17 bases between the two germline ends. This CDR3 has 15 residues. Germline V gives CDR1 SGHAT, CDR2 FQNNGV. As DNA, the CDR3 is TGTGCCAGCAGCGAGGGGGGGCGCGGGAGTGAAAAACTGTTTTTT. This codes for CASSEGGRGSEKLFF.

A note on this clonotype: The junction shows a germline mismatch at one end, possibly a read error. The CDR3 nucleotides read TGCAGTGCTAGGTTCGGCCGTAATGAAAAACTATTTTTT. As protein: CSARFGRNEKLFF. The rearrangement joins TRBV20-1 to TRBJ1-4, with D unresolved. The CDR3 extends over 13 amino acids. In germline, CDR1 is DFQATT, CDR2 SNEGSKA (reference sequence).

This clonotype was observed many times. This chain connects TRBV4-1 to TRBJ1-5, with D unresolved. Deletions cut 1 base from V and 2 bases from J, with 12 bases between. Germline CDR1 MGHRA, CDR2 YSYEKL. The CDR3 covers 16 residues. CDR3 DNA: TGCGCCAGCAGCCAAGTACATAACATCGGCAATCAGCCCCAGCATTTT. Protein: CASSQVHNIGNQPQHF.

This clonotype was observed at least ten times. The chain has TRBV7-6 and TRBJ2-7; the D is unclear. V was pared by 5 bases and J by 0 bases, with 23 bases between. Germline V lookup: CDR1 SGHVS, CDR2 FNYEAQ. This CDR3 contains 18 residues. The CDR3 DNA reads as TGTGCCAGCAGCAAACTTCCCCCCCGGCAGTCGAACTCCTACGAGCAGTACTTC. Amino acids: CASSKLPPRQSNSYEQYF. Drawing the rest from reference TRBV7-6 and TRBJ2-7, the complete variable domain is GAGVSQSPRYKVTKRGQDVALRCDPISGHVSLYWYRQALGQGPEFLTYFNYEAQQDKSGLPNDRFSAERPEGSISTLTIQRTEQRDSAMYRCASSKLPPRQSNSYEQYFGPGTRLTVT.

The table lists this clonotype with many counts. The chain couples TRBV20-1 to TRBJ2-7; TRBD2 might be the D (5 bases). CDR1 is DFQATT, CDR2 SNEGSKA, per germline (reference sequence). This CDR3 is 13 amino acids long. The CDR3, as DNA: TGCACCGCCCGGTCCATCGGGACCTACGAGCAGTACTTC. Residues: CTARSIGTYEQYF.

The genes are TRBV20-1 and TRBJ2-5; no clear D. This CDR3 is built from 13 residues. Germline CDR1 reads DFQATT; CDR2 reads SNEGSKA (reference sequence). Trimming stripped 0 bases from V and 4 bases from J, with 9 bases between. The CDR3 nucleotides are TGCAGTGCTAGAGAGTTGTCGGGAGAGACCCAGTACTTC. Encoded protein: CSARELSGETQYF.

This clonotype has ten or more counts. The chain employs TRBV10-2 and TRBJ2-5; 10 nucleotides agree with TRBD1. Germline V gene data show CDR1 as WSHSY and CDR2 as SAAADI. The CDR3 is made up of 17 amino acids. The V gene end was trimmed by 6 bases and the J gene end by 0 bases; junction bases not matched to a gene: 10. Here the CDR3 DNA reads TGCGCCAGCAGACTGGGACAGGGGACCTCCTACCAAGAGACCCAGTACTTC. Protein sequence: CASRLGQGTSYQETQYF.

This clonotype came up a few times. This sequence joins TRBV6-5 and TRBJ2-1, with 9 bases fitting TRBD1. Per the germline V gene, CDR1 is MNHEY and CDR2 is SVGAGI. The CDR3 contains 16 residues. Trimming at V came to 0 bases and at J to 5 bases, leaving 5 bases not matched to a gene. CDR3 coding DNA: TGTGCCAGCAGTTACTCATTACAGGGGGCCGACAATGAGCAGTTCTTC. Amino acid sequence: CASSYSLQGADNEQFF.

About this clonotype itself: A read error may explain this, as a much larger clone is one base away. The chain combines TRBV19 with TRBJ1-5, with no clear D. The ends were cut back, 3 bases at V and 0 bases at J, with 18 bases in the middle. The germline CDR1 and CDR2 sequences are LNHDA and SQIVND (reference sequence). The CDR3 sequence is 18 residues long. CDR3 sequence (DNA): TGTGCCAGTAGTATCCAGATTTTAACGCCTTATAGCAATCAGCCCCAGCATTTT. Protein: CASSIQILTPYSNQPQHF.